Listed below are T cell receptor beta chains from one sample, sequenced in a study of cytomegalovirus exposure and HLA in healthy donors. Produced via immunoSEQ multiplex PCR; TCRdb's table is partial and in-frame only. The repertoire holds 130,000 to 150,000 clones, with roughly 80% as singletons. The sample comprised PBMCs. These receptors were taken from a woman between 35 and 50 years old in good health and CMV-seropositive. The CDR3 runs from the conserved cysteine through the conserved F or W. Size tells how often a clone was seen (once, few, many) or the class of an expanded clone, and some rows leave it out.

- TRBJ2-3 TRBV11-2 CASVLGGSPSTDTQYF
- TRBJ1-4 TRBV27 CASSLLLQGAREKLFF
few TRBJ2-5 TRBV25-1 CASSALGLAGGQETQYF
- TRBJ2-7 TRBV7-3 CASSLMGQGASEQYF
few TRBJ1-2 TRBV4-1 CASSQDLVWGGRGYTF
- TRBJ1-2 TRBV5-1 CASSPNTGANYGYTF
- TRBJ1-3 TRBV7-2 CASSPTGGRSGNTIYF
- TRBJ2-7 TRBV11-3 CASSASGSYEQYF
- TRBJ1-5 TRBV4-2 CASSQDVTGGGNQPQHF
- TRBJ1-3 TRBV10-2 CASSNQGAAGNTIYF
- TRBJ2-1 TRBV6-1 CASRRQGSSYNEQFF
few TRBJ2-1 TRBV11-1 CASSLNQQGSSYNEQFF
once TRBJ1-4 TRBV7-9 CASSPGLGNEKLFF
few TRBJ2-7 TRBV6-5 CASTFGREQYF
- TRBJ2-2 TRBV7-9 CANSGGTNTGELFF
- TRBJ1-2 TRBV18 CASSRDSNYGYTF
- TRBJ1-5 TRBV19 CASSMGSQPQHF
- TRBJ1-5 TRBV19 CASSTPSPQHF
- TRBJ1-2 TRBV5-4 CASSRGTLANYGYTF
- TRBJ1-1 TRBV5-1 CASGTGDVNTEAFF
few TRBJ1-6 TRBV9 CASSVGPYANSPLHF
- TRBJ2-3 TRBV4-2 CASSQERSVAGASGDTQYF
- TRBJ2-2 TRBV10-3 CATHPGTGYTGELFF